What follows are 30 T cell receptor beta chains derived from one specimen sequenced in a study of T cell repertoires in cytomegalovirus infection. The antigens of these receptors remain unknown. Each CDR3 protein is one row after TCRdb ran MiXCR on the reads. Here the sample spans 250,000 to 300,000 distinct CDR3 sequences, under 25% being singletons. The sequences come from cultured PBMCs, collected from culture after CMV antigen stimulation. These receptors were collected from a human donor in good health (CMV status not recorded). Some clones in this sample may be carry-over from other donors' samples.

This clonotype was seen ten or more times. The CDR3 reads CASSLINGDEKLFF. CDR3 nucleotides: TGTGCCAGCAGCTTAATTAACGGAGATGAAAAACTGTTTTTT. This rearrangement joins TRBV7-2 to TRBJ1-4; D call uncertain. The CDR3 runs to 14 residues. V shed 2 bases and J shed 6 bases, with 10 bases lying between them. Germline assignment: CDR1 SGHTA and CDR2 FQGNSA. The variable domain in full, completed from reference TRBV7-2 and TRBJ1-4, reads GAGVSQSPSNKVTEKGKDVELRCDPISGHTALYWYRQSLGQGLEFLIYFQGNSAPDKSGLPSDRFSAERTGGSVSTLTIQRTQQEDSAVYLCASSLINGDEKLFFGSGTQLSVL.

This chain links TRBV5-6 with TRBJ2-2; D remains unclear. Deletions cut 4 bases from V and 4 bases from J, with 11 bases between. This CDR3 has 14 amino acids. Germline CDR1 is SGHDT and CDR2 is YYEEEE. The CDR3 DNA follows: TGTGCCAGCAGCCTCCAGATGGGCACCGGGGAGCTGTTTTTT. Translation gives CASSLQMGTGELFF.

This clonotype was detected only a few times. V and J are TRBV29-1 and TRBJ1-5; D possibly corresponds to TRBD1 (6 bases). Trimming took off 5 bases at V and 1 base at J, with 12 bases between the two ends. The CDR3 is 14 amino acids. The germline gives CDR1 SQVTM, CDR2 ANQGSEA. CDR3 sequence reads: CSVSGGPSNQPQHF. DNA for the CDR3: TGCAGCGTTTCTGGGGGGCCCAGCAATCAGCCCCAGCATTTT.

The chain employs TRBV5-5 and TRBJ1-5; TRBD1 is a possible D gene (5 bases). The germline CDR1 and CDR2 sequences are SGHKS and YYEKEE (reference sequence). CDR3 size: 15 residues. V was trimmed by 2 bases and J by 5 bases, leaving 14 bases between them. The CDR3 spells CASSLSPGSDQPQHF. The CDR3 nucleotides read TGTGCCAGCAGCTTAAGCCCAGGGTCCGATCAGCCCCAGCATTTT.

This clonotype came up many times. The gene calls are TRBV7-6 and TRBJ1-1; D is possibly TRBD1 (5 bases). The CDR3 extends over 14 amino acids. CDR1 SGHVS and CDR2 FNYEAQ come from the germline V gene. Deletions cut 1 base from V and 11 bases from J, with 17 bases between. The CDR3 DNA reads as TGTGCCAGCAGCTTAGGGGGGGACGGGGGTATGGCTTTCTTT. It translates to CASSLGGDGGMAFF.

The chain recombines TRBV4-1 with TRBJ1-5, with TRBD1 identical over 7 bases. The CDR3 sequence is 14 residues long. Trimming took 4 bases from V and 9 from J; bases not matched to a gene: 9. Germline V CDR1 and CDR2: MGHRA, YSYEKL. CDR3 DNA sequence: TGCGCCAGCAGCCTTAACAGGGGAGGGACGCCCCAGCATTTT. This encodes CASSLNRGGTPQHF.

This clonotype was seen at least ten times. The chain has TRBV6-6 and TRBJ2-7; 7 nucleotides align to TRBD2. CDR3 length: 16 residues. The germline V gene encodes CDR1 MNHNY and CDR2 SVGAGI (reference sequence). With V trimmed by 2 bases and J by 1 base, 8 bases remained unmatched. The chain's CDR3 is CASSYGGGRRSYEQYV. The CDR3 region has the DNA TGTGCCAGCAGTTACGGCGGCGGGAGAAGATCCTACGAGCAGTACGTC.

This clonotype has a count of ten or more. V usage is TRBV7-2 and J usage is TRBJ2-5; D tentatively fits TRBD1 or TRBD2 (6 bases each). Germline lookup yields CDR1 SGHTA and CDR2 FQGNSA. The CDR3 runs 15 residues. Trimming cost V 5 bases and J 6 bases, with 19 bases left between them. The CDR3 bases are TGTGCCAGCAGCCCGGTGGGGGGCGGAGGGAAGACCCAGTACTTC. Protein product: CASSPVGGGGKTQYF.

CDR3 region: CASSSPGGHNEQFF. The CDR3 DNA reads as TGTGCCAGCAGTTCCCCGGGAGGCCACAATGAGCAGTTCTTC. The rearrangement joins TRBV6-2 or TRBV6-3 to TRBJ2-1; 7 nucleotides match TRBD2. The V segment lost 4 bases and the J segment 5 bases; nucleotides outside the gene matches: 5. The germline V gene has CDR1 MNHEY and CDR2 SVGEGT. The CDR3 is 14 residues long.

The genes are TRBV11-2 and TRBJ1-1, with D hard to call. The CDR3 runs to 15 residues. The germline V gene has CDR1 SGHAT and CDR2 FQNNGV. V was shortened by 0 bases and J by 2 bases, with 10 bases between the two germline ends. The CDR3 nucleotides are TGTGCCAGCAGCTTAGATACGGGAGGCAACACTGAAGCTTTCTTT. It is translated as CASSLDTGGNTEAFF. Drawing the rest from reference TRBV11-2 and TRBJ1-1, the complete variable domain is EAGVAQSPRYKIIEKRQSVAFWCNPISGHATLYWYQQILGQGPKLLIQFQNNGVVDDSQLPKDRFSAERLKGVDSTLKIQPAKLEDSAVYLCASSLDTGGNTEAFFGQGTRLTVV.

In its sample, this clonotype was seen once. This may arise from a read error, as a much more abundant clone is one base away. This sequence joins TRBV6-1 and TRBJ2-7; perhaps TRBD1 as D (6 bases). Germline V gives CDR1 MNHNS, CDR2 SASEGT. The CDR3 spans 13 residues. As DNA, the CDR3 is TGTGCCAGCAGTCTACAGGGTGTCTACAAGCAGTACTTC. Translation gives CASSLQGVYKQYF.

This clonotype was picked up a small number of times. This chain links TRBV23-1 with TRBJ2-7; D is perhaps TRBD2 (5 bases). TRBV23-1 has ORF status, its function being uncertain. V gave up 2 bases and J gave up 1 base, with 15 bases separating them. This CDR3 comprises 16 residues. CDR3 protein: CASSQRARVTSYEQYF. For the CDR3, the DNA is TGCGCCAGCAGTCAACGGGCGCGGGTGACGTCCTACGAGCAGTACTTC.

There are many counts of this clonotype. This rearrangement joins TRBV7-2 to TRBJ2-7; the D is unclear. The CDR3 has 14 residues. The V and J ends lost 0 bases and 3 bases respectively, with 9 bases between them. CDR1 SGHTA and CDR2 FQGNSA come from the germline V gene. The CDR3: CASSLADFLYEQYF. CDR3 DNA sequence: TGTGCCAGCAGCTTAGCCGACTTCCTCTACGAGCAGTACTTC.

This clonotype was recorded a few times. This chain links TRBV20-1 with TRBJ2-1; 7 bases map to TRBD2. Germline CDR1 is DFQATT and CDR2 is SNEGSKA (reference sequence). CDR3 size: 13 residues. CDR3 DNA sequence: TGCAGCCCGATGGGACTAAGCTCCAATGAGCAGTTCTTC. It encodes CSPMGLSSNEQFF.

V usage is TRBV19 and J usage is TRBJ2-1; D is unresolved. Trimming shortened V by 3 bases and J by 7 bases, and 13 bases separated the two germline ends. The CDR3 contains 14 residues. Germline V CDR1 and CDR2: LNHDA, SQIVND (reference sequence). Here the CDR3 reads CASSILQFRNEQFF. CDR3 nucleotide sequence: TGTGCCAGTAGTATCTTGCAGTTCAGGAATGAGCAGTTCTTC.

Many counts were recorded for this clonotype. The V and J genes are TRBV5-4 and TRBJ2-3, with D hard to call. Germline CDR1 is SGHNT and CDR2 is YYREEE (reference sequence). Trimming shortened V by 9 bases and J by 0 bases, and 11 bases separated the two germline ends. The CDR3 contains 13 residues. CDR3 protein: CATRLLSTDTQYF. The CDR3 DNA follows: TGTGCCACCCGACTCCTTAGCACAGATACGCAGTATTTT.

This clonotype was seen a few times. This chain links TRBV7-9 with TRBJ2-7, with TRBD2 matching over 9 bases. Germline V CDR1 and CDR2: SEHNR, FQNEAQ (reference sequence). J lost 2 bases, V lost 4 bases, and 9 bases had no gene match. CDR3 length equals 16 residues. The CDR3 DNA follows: TGTGCCAGCAGCTCCCGTAGCGGGGGCATCGCCTACGAGCAGTACTTC. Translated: CASSSRSGGIAYEQYF.

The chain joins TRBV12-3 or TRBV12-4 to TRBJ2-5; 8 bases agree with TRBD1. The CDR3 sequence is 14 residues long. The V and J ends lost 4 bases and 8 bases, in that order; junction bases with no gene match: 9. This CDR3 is CASSSGRTGTTQYF. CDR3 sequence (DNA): TGTGCCAGCAGTTCCGGTCGGACAGGGACAACCCAGTACTTC.

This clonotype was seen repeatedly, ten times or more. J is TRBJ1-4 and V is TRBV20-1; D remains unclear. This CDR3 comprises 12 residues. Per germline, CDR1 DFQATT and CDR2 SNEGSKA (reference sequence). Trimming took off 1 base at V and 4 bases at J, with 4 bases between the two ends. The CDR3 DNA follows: TGCAGTGCTAGAGCCGGTAATGAAAAACTGTTTTTT. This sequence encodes CSARAGNEKLFF.

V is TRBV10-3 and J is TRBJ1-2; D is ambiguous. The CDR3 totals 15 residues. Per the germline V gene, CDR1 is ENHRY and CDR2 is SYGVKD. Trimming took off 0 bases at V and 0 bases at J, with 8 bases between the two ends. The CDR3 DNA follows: TGTGCCATCAGTGAGTCTGGAGCAGCTAACTATGGCTACACCTTC. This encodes CAISESGAANYGYTF.

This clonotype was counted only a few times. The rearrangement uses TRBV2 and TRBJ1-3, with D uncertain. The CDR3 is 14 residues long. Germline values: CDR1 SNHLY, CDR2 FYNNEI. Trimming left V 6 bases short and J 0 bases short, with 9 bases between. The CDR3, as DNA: TGTGCCAGCAGGGTAGGAAACTCTGGAAACACCATATATTTT. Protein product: CASRVGNSGNTIYF.

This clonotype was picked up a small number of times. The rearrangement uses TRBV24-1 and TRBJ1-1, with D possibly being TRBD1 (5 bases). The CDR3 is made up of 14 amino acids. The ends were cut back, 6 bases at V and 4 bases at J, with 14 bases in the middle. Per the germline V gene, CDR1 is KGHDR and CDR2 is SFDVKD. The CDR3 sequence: CATSQGGTATEAFF. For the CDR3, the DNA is TGTGCCACCAGTCAAGGTGGGACGGCCACTGAAGCTTTCTTT.

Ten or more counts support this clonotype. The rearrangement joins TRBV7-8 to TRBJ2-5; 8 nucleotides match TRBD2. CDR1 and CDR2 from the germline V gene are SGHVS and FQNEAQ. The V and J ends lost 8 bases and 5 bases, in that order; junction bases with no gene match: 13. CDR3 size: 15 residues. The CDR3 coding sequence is TGTGCCAGCGAAATGGCGGGAGGAAAGTGGGAGACCCAGTACTTC. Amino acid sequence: CASEMAGGKWETQYF.

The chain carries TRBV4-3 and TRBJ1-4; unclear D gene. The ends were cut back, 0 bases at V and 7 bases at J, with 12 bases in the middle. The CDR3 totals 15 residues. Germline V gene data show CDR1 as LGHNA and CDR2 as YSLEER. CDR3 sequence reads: CASSQDVGFGEKLFF. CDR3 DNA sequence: TGCGCCAGCAGCCAAGATGTGGGGTTCGGTGAAAAACTGTTTTTT.

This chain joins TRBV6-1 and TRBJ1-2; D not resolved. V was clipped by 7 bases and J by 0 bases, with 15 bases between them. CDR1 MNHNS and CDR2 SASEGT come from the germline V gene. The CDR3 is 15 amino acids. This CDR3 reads CASKRTVGANYGYTF. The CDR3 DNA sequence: TGTGCCAGCAAGAGGACGGTGGGAGCTAACTATGGCTACACCTTC.

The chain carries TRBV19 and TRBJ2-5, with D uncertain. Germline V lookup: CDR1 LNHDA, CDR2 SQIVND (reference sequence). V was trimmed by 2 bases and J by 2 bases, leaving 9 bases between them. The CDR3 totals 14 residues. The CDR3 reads CASSIPGEQETQYF. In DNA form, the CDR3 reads TGTGCCAGTAGTATACCTGGGGAACAAGAGACCCAGTACTTC. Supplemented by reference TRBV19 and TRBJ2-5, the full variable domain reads DGGITQSPKYLFRKEGQNVTLSCEQNLNHDAMYWYRQDPGQGLRLIYYSQIVNDFQKGDIAEGYSVSREKKESFPLTVTSAQKNPTAFYLCASSIPGEQETQYFGPGTRLLVL.

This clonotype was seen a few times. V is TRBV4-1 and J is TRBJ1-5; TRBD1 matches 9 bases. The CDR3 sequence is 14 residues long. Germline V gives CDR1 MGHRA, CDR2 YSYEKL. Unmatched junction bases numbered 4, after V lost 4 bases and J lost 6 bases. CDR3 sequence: CASSLPGQGQPQHF. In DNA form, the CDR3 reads TGCGCCAGCAGCCTACCGGGACAGGGTCAGCCCCAGCATTTT.

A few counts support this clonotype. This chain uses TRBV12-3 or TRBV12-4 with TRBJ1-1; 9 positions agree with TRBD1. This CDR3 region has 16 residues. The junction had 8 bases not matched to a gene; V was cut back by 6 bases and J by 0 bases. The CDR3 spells CASRYGTGLMNTEAFF. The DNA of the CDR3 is TGTGCCAGCAGATACGGGACAGGGCTCATGAACACTGAAGCTTTCTTT.

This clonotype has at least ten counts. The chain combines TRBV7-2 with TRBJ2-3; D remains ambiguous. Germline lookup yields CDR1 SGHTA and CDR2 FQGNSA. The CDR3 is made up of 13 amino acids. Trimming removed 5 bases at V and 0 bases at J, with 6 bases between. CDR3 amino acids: CASSPHSTDTQYF. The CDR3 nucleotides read TGTGCCAGCAGCCCCCATAGCACAGATACGCAGTATTTT.

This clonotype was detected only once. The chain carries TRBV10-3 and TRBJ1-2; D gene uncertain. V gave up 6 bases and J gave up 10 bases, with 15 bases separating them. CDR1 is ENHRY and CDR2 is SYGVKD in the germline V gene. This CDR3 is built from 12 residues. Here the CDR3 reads CAISPGRRSYTF. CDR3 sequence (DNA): TGTGCCATCAGCCCTGGCCGTCGGTCCTACACCTTC.